The rows below give T cell receptor beta chains drawn from one sample of a study of blood T cell repertoires in COVID-19. The repertoire was sequenced with immunoSEQ multiplex PCR; TCRdb's copy has only in-frame clones and lacks some. Among 200,000 to 250,000 clones, roughly 80% were seen once, and the ten largest hold around 3.4%. The source material was peripheral blood. Receptors originate from a woman younger than 30 with acute or convalescent COVID-19. CDR3s include the opening cysteine and the closing phenylalanine or tryptophan. D genes are given only for firm matches. Size tells how often a clone was seen (once, few, many) or the class of an expanded clone, and some rows leave it out.

v_call	clone_size	j_call	d_call	cdr3_nt	cdr3_aa
TRBV11-2	once	TRBJ2-7	.	TGTGCCAGCAGCTTAGTTGTCGGGGGGCGTAGGTCCTACGAGCAGTACTTC	CASSLVVGGRRSYEQYF
TRBV2	.	TRBJ1-2	.	TGTGCCAGCAGAAGCAGGGGCAACTATGGCTACACCTTC	CASRSRGNYGYTF
TRBV4-3	.	TRBJ1-1	.	TGCGCCAGCAGCCAAGATCCAGGGGATACTGAAGCTTTCTTT	CASSQDPGDTEAFF
TRBV30	.	TRBJ1-6	TRBD1	TGTGCCTGGGCTGGACAGGGGTCCTATAATTCACCCCTCCACTTT	CAWAGQGSYNSPLHF
TRBV28	many	TRBJ2-7	TRBD2	TGTGCCAGCAGTCCCTTACGGGGGGGAGAAGAGCAGTACTTC	CASSPLRGGEEQYF
TRBV9	.	TRBJ1-2	.	TGTGCCAGCAGCTCCCAAAGCGGACTGGAAGGTGGCTACACCTTC	CASSSQSGLEGGYTF
TRBV27	.	TRBJ1-2	TRBD1	TGTGCCAGCAGTTCCGGGACAGGGTTGACCTATGGCTACACCTTC	CASSSGTGLTYGYTF
TRBV3-1/TRBV3-2	.	TRBJ1-2	TRBD1	TGTGCCAGCAGCCAAATGACAGGGGTCGGTGGCTACACCTTC	CASSQMTGVGGYTF
TRBV7-2	few	TRBJ1-1	TRBD1	TGTGCCAGCAGCTTAGTGGCGCGACAGGGGGCTGAAGCTTTCTTT	CASSLVARQGAEAFF
TRBV5-1	.	TRBJ2-3	TRBD2	TGCGCCAGCAGGGGAGGGAGGGGCACAGATACGCAGTATTTT	CASRGGRGTDTQYF
TRBV24-1	.	TRBJ1-1	.	TGTGCCACCAGTGCCCTACTTCATATGAACACTGAAGCTTTCTTT	CATSALLHMNTEAFF
TRBV10-3	.	TRBJ1-2	.	TGTGCCATCAGTACAGGGAACTATGGCTACACCTTC	CAISTGNYGYTF
TRBV19	.	TRBJ2-3	TRBD1	TGTGCCAGTAGTTCGGGACAGGGGGCCGTATGGGCAGATACGCAGTATTTT	CASSSGQGAVWADTQYF
TRBV2	few	TRBJ2-3	TRBD2	TGTGCCAGCAGTGAACCGTCTAGCGGGATCACAGATACGCAGTATTTT	CASSEPSSGITDTQYF
TRBV6-5	.	TRBJ1-2	TRBD1	TGTGCCAGCAGTTGGGGCAGGGGGTACTATGGCTACACCTTC	CASSWGRGYYGYTF
TRBV7-2	.	TRBJ1-1	TRBD1	TGTGCCAGCAGTAGACAGGGCTGGACTGAAGCTTTCTTT	CASSRQGWTEAFF
TRBV2	.	TRBJ2-5	TRBD2	TGTGCCAGCAGTACTCTAGCGGGAGGAGAGACCCAGTACTTC	CASSTLAGGETQYF
TRBV19	.	TRBJ1-4	.	TGTGCCAGTAGTATAGGAACAGGGCGGAATGAAAAACTGTTTTTT	CASSIGTGRNEKLFF
TRBV6-5	.	TRBJ1-3	.	TGTGCCAGCAGCAGCGACAGCTCTGGAAACACCATATATTTT	CASSSDSSGNTIYF
TRBV27	.	TRBJ1-2	.	TGTGCCAGCAGTTTATCGGGGGGGCTGGGTCGCGTTAACTATGGCTACACCTTC	CASSLSGGLGRVNYGYTF
TRBV19	.	TRBJ2-3	TRBD1	TGTGCCAGTAGTATCGACAGGGGGACTAGCACAGATACGCAGTATTTT	CASSIDRGTSTDTQYF
TRBV7-9	.	TRBJ1-4	TRBD1	TGTGCCAGCAGCTTAGGAACCACCGGGACAGGTGGTGAAAAACTGTTTTTT	CASSLGTTGTGGEKLFF
TRBV6-2/TRBV6-3	.	TRBJ2-4	.	TGTGCCAGCAGTTCGGCCCACAGGGTGCCCAAAAACATTCAGTACTTC	CASSSAHRVPKNIQYF
TRBV30	once	TRBJ1-2	.	TGTGCCGCCCATGGGGGGTTCTATGGCTACACCTTC	CAAHGGFYGYTF
TRBV12-3/TRBV12-4	.	TRBJ2-1	.	TGTGCCAGCAGTTACGGTCATGAGCAGTTCTTC	CASSYGHEQFF